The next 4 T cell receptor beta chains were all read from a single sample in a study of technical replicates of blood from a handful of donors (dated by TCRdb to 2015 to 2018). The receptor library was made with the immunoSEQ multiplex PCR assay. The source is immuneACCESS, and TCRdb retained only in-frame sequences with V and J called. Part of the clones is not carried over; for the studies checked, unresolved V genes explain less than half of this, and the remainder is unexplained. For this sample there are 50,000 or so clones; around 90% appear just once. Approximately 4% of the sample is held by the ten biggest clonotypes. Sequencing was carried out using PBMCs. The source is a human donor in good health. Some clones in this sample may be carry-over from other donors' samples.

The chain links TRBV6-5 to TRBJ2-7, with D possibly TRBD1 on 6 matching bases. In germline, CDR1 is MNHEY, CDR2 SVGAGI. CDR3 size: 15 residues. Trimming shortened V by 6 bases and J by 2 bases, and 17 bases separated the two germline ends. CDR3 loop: CASSLGQGLTYEQYF. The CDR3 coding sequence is TGTGCCAGCAGCCTCGGGCAGGGGTTGACCTACGAGCAGTACTTC.

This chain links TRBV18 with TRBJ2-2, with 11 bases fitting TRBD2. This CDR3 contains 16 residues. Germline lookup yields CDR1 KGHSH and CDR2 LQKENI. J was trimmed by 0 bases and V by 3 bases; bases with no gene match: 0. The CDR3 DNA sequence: TGTGCCAGCTCACCGGGACTAGCGGCGAACACCGGGGAGCTGTTTTTT. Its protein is CASSPGLAANTGELFF.

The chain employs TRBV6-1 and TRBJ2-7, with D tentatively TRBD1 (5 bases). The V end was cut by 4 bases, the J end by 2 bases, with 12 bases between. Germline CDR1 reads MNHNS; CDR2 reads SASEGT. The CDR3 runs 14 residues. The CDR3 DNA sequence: TGTGCCAGCAGTGTTTACAGGCTGGCCTACGAGCAGTACTTC. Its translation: CASSVYRLAYEQYF.

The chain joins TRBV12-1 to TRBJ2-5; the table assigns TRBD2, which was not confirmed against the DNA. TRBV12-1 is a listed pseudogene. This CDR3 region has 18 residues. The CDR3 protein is CASSRDRVCLAGGETQYF. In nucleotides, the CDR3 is TGTGCCAGCAGCAGAGACAGGGTCTGTCTAGCGGGAGGAGAGACCCAGTACTTC.